One sample yielded the 11 T cell receptor beta chains listed below, sequenced in a study of identical twins (dated by TCRdb to the mid-2010s). Library creation used 5' RACE. The data were produced on an Illumina HiSeq 2000. TCRdb's own reprocessing of the public reads used fastp at Q25 and MiXCR and kept productive beta chains. One record per CDR3 amino acid sequence lists the most common genes and DNA. This sample holds fewer than 550,000 distinct CDR3 sequences; nearly 15% were observed only once. The top ten clonotypes cover around 0.4% of the sample. The sample was also reused in another study, on yellow fever vaccine responses in identical twins.

The sequenced material came from CD4+ T cells sorted from blood. Source of these receptors: a young woman in good health.

The sample holds many counts of this clonotype. The chain has TRBV10-3 and TRBJ1-6, with 10 positions matching TRBD1. V was pared by 3 bases and J by 9 bases, with 5 bases of the junction left unmatched. Germline lookup yields CDR1 ENHRY and CDR2 SYGVKD. The CDR3 extends over 15 amino acids. The CDR3: CAISEGTGVGSPLHF. The CDR3 coding sequence is TGTGCCATCAGTGAAGGGACAGGGGTTGGTTCACCCCTCCACTTT.

V gene TRBV28 combines with J gene TRBJ2-5; D assignment may be TRBD1 or TRBD2 (5 bases each). The V gene's germline CDR1 is MDHEN and CDR2 SYDVKM. The CDR3 loop spans 15 amino acids. The V and J ends lost 8 bases and 4 bases respectively, with 20 bases between them. The chain's CDR3 is CASGPLRWDRETQYF. The CDR3, as DNA: TGTGCCAGCGGCCCCCTGAGATGGGACCGAGAGACCCAGTACTTC.

Only one count was recorded for this clonotype. The CDR3 sequence: CASSQLSSTDTQYF. The CDR3 DNA is TGTGCCAGCAGTCAGCTATCTAGCACAGATACGCAGTATTTT. The chain joins TRBV6-1 to TRBJ2-3; unclear D gene. This CDR3 region has 14 residues. From germline, CDR1 is MNHNS and CDR2 SASEGT. Trimming cost V 5 bases and J 0 bases, with 9 bases left between them.

This clonotype has more than one count but fewer than ten. V gene TRBV6-5 combines with J gene TRBJ2-4; D unclear. The CDR3 runs to 16 residues. Trimming cost V 4 bases and J 0 bases, with 13 bases left between them. Germline V gene sequence: CDR1 MNHEY, CDR2 SVGAGI. The CDR3 sequence: CASSSRAARAKNIQYF. The CDR3 DNA reads TGTGCCAGCAGTTCAAGGGCAGCACGAGCCAAAAACATTCAGTACTTC.

At least ten counts were recorded for this clonotype. The rearrangement uses TRBV6-2 or TRBV6-3 and TRBJ2-3; 9 nucleotides agree with TRBD2. CDR1 and CDR2 from the germline V gene are MNHEY and SVGEGT. The CDR3 totals 17 residues. V dropped 2 bases and J dropped 3; count of bases not matched to a gene: 9. The DNA of the CDR3 is TGTGCCAGCAGTTACGACCTCTTAGCGGGGGATACAGATACGCAGTATTTT. The encoded protein is CASSYDLLAGDTDTQYF.

This clonotype has just a few counts. The V call is TRBV7-9, the J call TRBJ2-7; D possibly uses TRBD1 or TRBD2 (7 bases each). CDR3 size: 16 residues. The germline V gene has CDR1 SEHNR and CDR2 FQNEAQ (reference sequence). V lost 4 bases to trimming and J lost 3 bases, with 19 bases between them. The CDR3: CASSSIGGGQNYEQYF. In DNA form, the CDR3 reads TGTGCCAGCAGCTCAATAGGGGGGGGACAGAACTACGAGCAGTACTTC. The variable domain in full, with the rest retrieved from reference TRBV7-9 and TRBJ2-7, is DTGVSQNPRHKITKRGQNVTFRCDPISEHNRLYWYRQTLGQGPEFLTYFQNEAQLEKSRLLSDRFSAERPKGSFSTLEIQRTEQGDSAMYLCASSSIGGGQNYEQYFGPGTRLTVT.

J is TRBJ2-1 and V is TRBV12-3 or TRBV12-4; no definite D call. Trimming took off 3 bases at V and 0 bases at J, with 9 bases between the two ends. The CDR3 consists of 15 residues. The CDR3 nucleotides are TGTGCCAGCAGTTTGTTTCGAGACTCCTACAATGAGCAGTTCTTC. Translated, it gives CASSLFRDSYNEQFF.

The genes are TRBV11-3 and TRBJ2-1; D not certain. The V end lost 5 bases, the J end lost 5 bases, and 10 bases lay between the germline ends. The germline V gene has CDR1 SGHNT and CDR2 YENEEA. CDR3 length: 13 residues. CDR3 sequence reads: CASSPRHNNEQFF. CDR3 coding DNA: TGTGCCAGCAGCCCGAGACATAACAATGAGCAGTTCTTC.

This chain joins TRBV5-1 and TRBJ2-7, with 7 bases fitting TRBD1. Germline V gene lookup returns CDR1 SGHRS and CDR2 YFSETQ. J lost 2 bases, V lost 0 bases, and 8 bases had no gene match. This CDR3 has 16 amino acids. CDR3 in amino acids: CASSLGWGQFTYEQYF. The CDR3 DNA is TGCGCCAGCAGCTTGGGGTGGGGACAGTTTACCTACGAGCAGTACTTC.

J is TRBJ2-5 and V is TRBV20-1; TRBD1 aligns across 8 bases. The germline gives CDR1 DFQATT, CDR2 SNEGSKA (reference sequence). The CDR3 spans 17 residues. J was trimmed by 1 base and V by 3 bases; bases with no gene match: 13. The CDR3 here is CSASASPLRGRQETQYF. The CDR3 region has the DNA TGCAGTGCTAGCGCCTCTCCTCTCAGGGGGCGCCAAGAGACCCAGTACTTC.

This chain joins TRBV5-1 and TRBJ2-2; D is undetermined. V lost 3 bases and J 6 bases, leaving 15 bases between the germline ends. The germline V gene has CDR1 SGHRS and CDR2 YFSETQ. This CDR3 has 15 amino acids. The CDR3 loop reads CASSSKNGVAGELFF. Here the CDR3 DNA reads TGCGCCAGCAGCTCCAAAAATGGAGTGGCCGGGGAGCTGTTTTTT.